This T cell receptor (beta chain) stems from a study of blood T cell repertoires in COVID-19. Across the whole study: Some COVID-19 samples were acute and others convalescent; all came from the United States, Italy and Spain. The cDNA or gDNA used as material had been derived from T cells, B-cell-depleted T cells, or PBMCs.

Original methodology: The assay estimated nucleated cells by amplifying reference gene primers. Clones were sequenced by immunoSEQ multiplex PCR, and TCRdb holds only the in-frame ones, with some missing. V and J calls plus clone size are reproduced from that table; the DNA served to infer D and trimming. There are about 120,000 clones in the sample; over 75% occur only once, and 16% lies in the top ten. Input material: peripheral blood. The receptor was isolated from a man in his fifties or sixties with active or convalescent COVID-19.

This chain's CDR3 is CAISEFAGAGGELFF. The CDR3 nucleotides are TGTGCCATCAGTGAGTTTGCAGGAGCGGGCGGGGAGCTGTTTTTT. This chain joins TRBV10-3 and TRBJ2-2; tentative D call: TRBD2 (6 bases). CDR3 length: 15 amino acids. Germline CDR1 ENHRY, CDR2 SYGVKD. Deletions cut 1 base from V and 7 bases from J, with 13 bases between.